The present TCR beta chain was sequenced within a study of early T cells in non-severe SARS-CoV-2 infection (TCRdb year 2021). Looking at the study overall: Because TCR sequencing relied on bulk RNA taken from unsorted whole blood, pairing of alpha and beta chains was not possible.

The paper as a whole reports these results and caveats: Matching against VDJdb was skewed toward anti-spike CD8 responses, likely underestimated virus-specific expansions, and missed private and CD4 specificities.

A case-control design nested within a healthcare worker cohort in London, UK, was used, with weekly nasopharyngeal swab PCR tests and blood sampling performed. Healthcare workers were recruited between 23 and 31 March 2020, during the week of the UK lockdown, and were followed weekly for up to about 15 weeks. V gives up 1 base and J gives up 3 bases, and the segment between their germline ends measures 6 bases. The CDR3 runs 14 amino acids, cysteine and phenylalanine included. Just the 42-base CDR3 DNA is kept, in frame starting at base 1. CDR1 ENHRY and CDR2 SYGVKD are derived from the germline V gene. The protocol used for the library was 5' RACE. Sequencing was carried out with a NextSeq 500. Unique molecular identifiers were attached to individual cDNA molecules in the TCR library protocol so that sequencing error and PCR bias could be corrected. TCR alpha and beta chains were both sequenced, and the abundances of alpha and beta sequences in each sample were closely correlated with each other. Regarding the original processing steps: V gene, J gene and CDR3 annotation of TCR sequences was performed with Decombinator V4. TCRs were defined as expanded if a significant change between any two time points was detected under a Poisson model with p below 0.0001. TCR abundances were normalised to the total number of TCRs sequenced per sample and were expressed as counts per million. MAIT TCRs were defined by TRAV1-2 paired with TRAJ12, TRAJ20 or TRAJ33, and iNKT TCRs by TRAV10 paired with TRAJ18. VDJdb, accessed 1 November 2021, was searched for CMV, EBV and SARS-CoV-2 annotated TCRs, with TCRs annotated for multiple antigens excluded. The raw public data were reprocessed by TCRdb itself: fastp quality trimming at Q25, MiXCR clonotype calling, in-frame beta chains only. Rows with a matching CDR3 protein are joined into one entry that keeps the most common DNA and genes. TCRdb assigned the V and J calls; the authors' analysis was not used. Across this sample there are some 48,000 distinct CDR3 sequences, with 6.5% to 9.5% seen only once. 5.8% of the sample is in the top ten clones.

This clonotype was observed at least ten times. Which antigen it targets is not known. No base-level quality is on record; no much larger clone is a single base apart. Sequences were obtained from whole blood. The sequence joins TRBV10-3 to TRBJ1-4, with no confidently assigned D gene. This clonotype originated in an adult who was a healthcare worker with PCR-confirmed SARS-CoV-2 infection or an uninfected control (not recorded which). The bases read TGTGCCATCAGTGAGTTCCGTCCTAATGAAAAACTGTTTTTT. This gives the protein CAISEFRPNEKLFF.